The 10 T cell receptor beta chains in this list originate from one sample, sequenced in a study of shared clonotypes between healthy human individuals. Sequencing was performed with immunoSEQ multiplex PCR; in TCRdb, only in-frame clones are kept and a portion is missing. The sample consists of 1,100,000 or so clones, around three quarters of them appearing once. Sequenced material: memory CD4+ T cells from PBMCs. Subset of the sample: CD45RA-negative fraction. The receptors were gathered from a young man in good health. Some clones in this sample may be carry-over from other donors' samples.

Comments on this clone: The same CDR3 is also encoded by other DNA sequences in this sample. This sequence joins TRBV15 and TRBJ1-5; D possibly corresponds to TRBD1 (5 bases). Trimming took 0 bases from V and 3 from J, leaving 9 bases between them. The CDR3 loop spans 15 amino acids. CDR1 is LNHNV and CDR2 is YYDKDF in the germline V gene (reference sequence). As DNA, the CDR3 is TGTGCCACCAGCAGAGATTTTGGGGCCAATCAGCCCCAGCATTTT. Amino acids: CATSRDFGANQPQHF.

The J gene is TRBJ2-4, the V gene TRBV10-3, with D perhaps matching TRBD1 (6 bases). The V gene lost 10 bases and the J gene lost 8 bases, with 15 bases spanning the gap. There are 12 residues in the CDR3. Germline V CDR1 and CDR2: ENHRY, SYGVKD. In DNA, the CDR3 is TGTGCCACCTCAGGGGTAGGGGACATTCAGTACTTC. Translating it yields CATSGVGDIQYF.

Worth noting for this clone: Other nucleotide sequences in the sample specify the same CDR3. CDR3 residues: CASSLAYNEQFF. The CDR3 DNA follows: TGTGCCAGCAGTTTAGCGTACAATGAGCAGTTCTTC. The rearrangement uses TRBV28 and TRBJ2-1; the D is unclear. CDR1 is MDHEN and CDR2 is SYDVKM in the germline V gene. The CDR3 consists of 12 residues. The V and J ends lost 2 bases and 4 bases respectively, with 3 bases between them.

The chain has TRBV6-6 and TRBJ2-1; TRBD1 or TRBD2 may be the D gene (7 bases each). Trimming took off 6 bases at V and 9 bases at J, with 24 bases between the two ends. Germline V lookup: CDR1 MNHNY, CDR2 SVGAGI (reference sequence). This CDR3 contains 16 residues. The CDR3 region is CASRETYRGGLGEQFF. CDR3 nucleotide sequence: TGTGCCAGCAGGGAAACTTACAGGGGAGGGTTAGGTGAGCAGTTCTTC.

The J gene is TRBJ2-1, the V gene TRBV25-1; 9 nucleotides align to TRBD2. Germline V gene sequence: CDR1 MGHDK, CDR2 SYGVNS. V shed 2 bases, J shed 4 bases, and the junction held 9 bases outside the gene matches. CDR3 length: 17 residues. CDR3 loop: CASSEAGASGKYNEQFF. The DNA for the CDR3 is TGTGCCAGCAGTGAAGCTGGGGCTAGCGGGAAATACAATGAGCAGTTCTTC.

The chain couples TRBV5-1 to TRBJ1-5, with D perhaps TRBD1 (5 bases). CDR3 length equals 15 residues. V was shortened by 5 bases and J by 2 bases, with 14 bases between the two germline ends. Looked up from germline, CDR1 is SGHRS and CDR2 is YFSETQ. The DNA of the CDR3 is TGCGCCAGCAGTCCCGGGGGTTTTGGCAATCAGCCCCAGCATTTT. This encodes CASSPGGFGNQPQHF.

This chain connects TRBV6-5 to TRBJ2-7; TRBD2 aligns across 9 bases. This CDR3 has 15 amino acids. J lost 4 bases, V lost 5 bases, and 9 bases had no gene match. Germline V gene sequence: CDR1 MNHEY, CDR2 SVGAGI. In DNA form, the CDR3 reads TGTGCCAGCAGTGGTCTAGCGGGGTCCGGGTACGAGCAGTACTTC. The encoded protein is CASSGLAGSGYEQYF.

The CDR3 loop is CASSPPTPDLGMEPQHF. The CDR3 region has the DNA TGTGCCAGCTCACCACCTACTCCGGATTTGGGGATGGAGCCCCAGCATTTT. V usage is TRBV18 and J usage is TRBJ1-5; D call uncertain. Per germline, CDR1 KGHSH and CDR2 LQKENI. The CDR3 sequence is 17 residues long. V lost 0 bases and J lost 8, with 20 bases in between.

This chain uses TRBV27 with TRBJ2-7; either TRBD1 or TRBD2 may supply D (5 bases each). Trimming removed 5 bases from V and 0 bases from J, with 20 bases in between. In germline, CDR1 is MNHEY, CDR2 SMNVEV (reference sequence). The CDR3 consists of 17 residues. The CDR3 loop is CASSPRPRDGASYEQYF. In nucleotides, the CDR3 is TGTGCCAGCAGTCCCAGACCCCGGGACGGGGCCTCCTACGAGCAGTACTTC.

The chain recombines TRBV5-6 with TRBJ1-2, with D possibly matching TRBD1 (6 bases). Germline V gene lookup returns CDR1 SGHDT and CDR2 YYEEEE. The V end lost 0 bases, the J end lost 4 bases, and 16 bases lay between the germline ends. The CDR3 is 16 amino acids. CDR3 sequence (DNA): TGTGCCAGCAGCTTGGGGCCGGGACACGGGATCTATGGCTACACCTTC. Protein product: CASSLGPGHGIYGYTF.